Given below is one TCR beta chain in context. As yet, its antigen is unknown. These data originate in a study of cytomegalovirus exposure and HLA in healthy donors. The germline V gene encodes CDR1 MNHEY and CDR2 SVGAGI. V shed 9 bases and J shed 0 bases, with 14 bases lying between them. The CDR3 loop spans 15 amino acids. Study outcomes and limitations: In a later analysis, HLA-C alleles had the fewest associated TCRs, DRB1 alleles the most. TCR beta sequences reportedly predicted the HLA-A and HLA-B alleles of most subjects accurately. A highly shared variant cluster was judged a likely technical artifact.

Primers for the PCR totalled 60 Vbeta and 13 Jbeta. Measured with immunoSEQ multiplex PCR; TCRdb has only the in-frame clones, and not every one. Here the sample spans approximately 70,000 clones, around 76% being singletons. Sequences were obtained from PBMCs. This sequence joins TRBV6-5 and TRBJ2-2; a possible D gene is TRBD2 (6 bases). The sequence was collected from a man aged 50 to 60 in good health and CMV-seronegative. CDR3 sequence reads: CASLAGRSNTGELFF. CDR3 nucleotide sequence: TGTGCCAGTCTCGCGGGAAGATCGAACACCGGGGAGCTGTTTTTT.